This T cell receptor (beta chain) was sequenced during a study of T cell repertoires in cytomegalovirus infection. Study context: Well-studied HLA-B-restricted epitopes and recently identified HLA-C-restricted epitopes of CMV were both used in the study. Matching HLA type and CMV infection were both indicated by public TCR beta signatures.

Study conclusions and caveats: There were HLA-C-restricted CMV-specific TCR beta clonotypes dominating the ex vivo response. Carriers of CMV plus the relevant HLA were identified by cumulative public TCR beta family frequency.

In this sample, this clonotype turned up a few times. Its matching antigen is unknown. Per germline, CDR1 SGHDN and CDR2 FVKESK. Trimming cost V 0 bases and J 0 bases, with 9 bases left between them. The CDR3 runs to 16 residues. Each CDR3 protein is one row after TCRdb ran MiXCR on the reads. The sample holds roughly 310,000 distinct CDR3 sequences, 25% to 30% seen once. The source is a human donor in good health (CMV status not recorded). Some clones in this sample may be carry-over from other donors' samples. The input for sequencing was cultured PBMCs, taken from culture after CMV antigen stimulation. The chain carries TRBV14 and TRBJ2-1; D gene ambiguous. Written as DNA, the CDR3 is TGTGCCAGCAGCCAAGAAAGGCACCACTCCTACAATGAGCAGTTCTTC. Protein product: CASSQERHHSYNEQFF. Full variable domain (rest looked up from reference TRBV14 and TRBJ2-1): EAGVTQFPSHSVIEKGQTVTLRCDPISGHDNLYWYRRVMGKEIKFLLHFVKESKQDESGMPNNRFLAERTGGTYSTLKVQPAELEDSGVYFCASSQERHHSYNEQFFGPGTRLTVL.